One TCR beta chain is described in this entry. No antigen is known for it. One base away there is no much larger clone; base qualities are not given. Per the publication, the time point label means: baseline before first vaccination. The vaccinee samples were drawn from two UK trials, COV001 and COV002, one of which was a single-blind randomized controlled phase 2/3 trial testing AZD1222 (ChAdOx1 nCoV-19) in healthy adults. For TCRbeta chain sequencing, PBMC samples were collected from trial participants at day 0 and at day 28 after the second dose. These data come from a study of T cell responses to AZD1222 COVID-19 vaccine (dated by TCRdb to the early 2020s). Regarding the study in general: AZD1222 recipients with second doses at about 4 weeks or about 12 weeks were pooled, because spike-specific TCR depth and breadth did not differ between schedules. TCR sequencing was performed for roughly 250 trial participants, of whom about 200 were given two doses of AZD1222 and roughly 25 were given two doses of MenACWY control vaccine. Trial participants were enrolled by age into 18-55, 56-69 and 70-plus year subgroups, with roughly 150, 30 and 60 TCR-sequenced participants respectively.

V is pruned by 3 bases and J by 0 bases, leaving 8 bases of the junction without a gene match. Spanning cysteine to phenylalanine, the CDR3 consists of 17 amino acids. The only DNA kept is the CDR3, 51 bases in frame from the first base. According to the germline V gene, CDR1 reads KGHSH and CDR2 reads LQKENI. On the study overall, not on this receptor specifically: In the small 56-69-year group, the increase in depth fell short of significance, most likely because of low power. Because no day 14 peak-response samples were available, repertoires were characterized only after the peak T cell response. A significant rise in spike-specific TCR breadth and depth was observed after two AZD1222 doses relative to day 0 and relative to MenACWY recipients. Reportedly, almost half of the unique spike-specific TCRs recognized epitopes lying outside the regions that are mutated in the B.1.351 and B.1.1.7 variants. Conclusions about previously exposed vaccinees were limited because only six AZD1222 recipients were SARS-CoV-2 seropositive at baseline. The whole spike protein was spanned by vaccine-associated CD4 TCRs, and dominant responses were seen in regions 160-218 and 743-854. Participants were mostly white British, with more females than males. The authors suggested clonal diversity may have been underestimated.

The CDR3 regions of human TCRbeta chains were analyzed by immunosequencing. The study's processing was this. TCRs in the repertoires were matched against a reference library of SARS-CoV-2-specific TCRs that had been generated with the MIRA antigen-specificity platform. Breadth was defined as the fraction of unique TCRs that were SARS-CoV-2-associated. Depth was defined as the fraction of total T cells that were SARS-CoV-2-associated. Using the MIRA data, every spike-specific TCR was mapped to the spike region that the TCR reacted to and assigned to either a CD4 or a CD8 class. Log10-transformed breadth and depth values were compared by one-way ANOVA with Sidak's multiple comparisons tests. The immuneACCESS repertoire file appears here via TCRdb, limited to in-frame rearrangements. These files lack a portion of the clones; in checked studies, under half of the deficit traces to unresolved V genes, and the cause of the others is not known. V, J and clone size reflect that table, while D and trimming were determined from the DNA. A total of approximately 90,000 clones appear in this sample, approximately 87% of them only once. The ten largest account for roughly 7.7% of the sample.

This TCR came from an adult in good health. This chain joins TRBV18 to TRBJ1-3; 7 central nucleotides agree with TRBD1. The sample here was peripheral blood, taken on day 0 of AZD1222 vaccination. This receptor carries the CDR3 CASSPIQGSFSGNTIYF. The bases read TGTGCCAGCTCACCGATACAGGGGTCGTTCTCTGGAAACACCATATATTTT.